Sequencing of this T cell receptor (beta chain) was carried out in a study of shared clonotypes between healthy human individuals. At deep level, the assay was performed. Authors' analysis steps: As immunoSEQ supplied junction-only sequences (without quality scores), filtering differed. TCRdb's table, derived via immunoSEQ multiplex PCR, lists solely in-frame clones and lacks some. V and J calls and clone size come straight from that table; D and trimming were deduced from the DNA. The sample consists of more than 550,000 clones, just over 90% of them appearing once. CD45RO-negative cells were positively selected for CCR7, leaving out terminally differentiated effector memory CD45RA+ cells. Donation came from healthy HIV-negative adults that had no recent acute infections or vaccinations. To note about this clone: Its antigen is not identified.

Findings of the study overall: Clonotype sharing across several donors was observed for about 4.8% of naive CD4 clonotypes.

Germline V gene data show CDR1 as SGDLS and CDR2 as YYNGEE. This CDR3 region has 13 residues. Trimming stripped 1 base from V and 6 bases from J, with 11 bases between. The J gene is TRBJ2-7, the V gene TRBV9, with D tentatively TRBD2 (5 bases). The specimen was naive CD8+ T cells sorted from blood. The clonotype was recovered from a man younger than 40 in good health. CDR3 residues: CASSVITSSEQYF. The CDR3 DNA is TGTGCCAGCAGCGTAATAACTAGTAGCGAGCAGTACTTC.